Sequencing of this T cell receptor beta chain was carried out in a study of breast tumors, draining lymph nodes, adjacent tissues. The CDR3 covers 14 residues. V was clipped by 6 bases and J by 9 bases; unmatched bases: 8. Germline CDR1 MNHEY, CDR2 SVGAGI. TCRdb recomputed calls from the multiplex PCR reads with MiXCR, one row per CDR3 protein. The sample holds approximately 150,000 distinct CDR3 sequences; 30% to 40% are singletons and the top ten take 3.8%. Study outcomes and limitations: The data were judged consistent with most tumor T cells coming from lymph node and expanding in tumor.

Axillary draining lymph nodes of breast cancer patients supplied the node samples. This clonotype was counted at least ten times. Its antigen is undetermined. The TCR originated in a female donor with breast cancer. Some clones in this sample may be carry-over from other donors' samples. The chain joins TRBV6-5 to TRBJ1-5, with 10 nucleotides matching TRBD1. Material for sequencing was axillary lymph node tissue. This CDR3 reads CASSPGTGASPQHF. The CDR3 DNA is TGTGCCAGCAGCCCCGGGACAGGGGCATCGCCCCAGCATTTT.